The T cell receptor beta chain described here comes from a study of blood T cell repertoires in COVID-19. The table came from immunoSEQ multiplex PCR; TCRdb's copy has only in-frame clones and leaves some out. The sample records about 42,000 clones, approximately 86% being singletons. The CDR3 length is 15 residues. Deletions cut 1 base from V and 0 bases from J, with 9 bases between. CDR1 and CDR2 (germline): SGHVS, FQNEAQ. Notes on this clone: The sample has other DNA sequences that encode this CDR3 too.

The sample comprised peripheral blood. The sequence was collected from a man aged 50 to 59 with active COVID-19. The chain has TRBV7-8 and TRBJ1-2, with D tentatively TRBD1 (6 bases). The CDR3 region has the DNA TGTGCCAGCAGCTTAGTCACAGGGACTAACTATGGCTACACCTTC. It translates to CASSLVTGTNYGYTF.